The 19 T cell receptor beta chains given below trace back to one sample, sequenced in a study of Graves' ophthalmopathy and Graves' hyperthyroidism. RNA transcripts yielded amplified TCR beta CDR3 regions. HTBI primers primed a first-round RT-PCR, and a second-round multiplex PCR followed. TCRdb re-called the multiplex PCR reads with MiXCR, one entry per CDR3 protein. In the table there are 600,000 to 700,000 distinct CDR3 sequences, roughly 39% of which are singletons. The sample was peripheral blood. These receptors all stem from an adult man with Graves' ophthalmopathy.

The chain couples TRBV24-1 to TRBJ2-5; 11 nucleotides align to TRBD2. The length of the CDR3 is 16 residues. Unmatched junction bases numbered 7, after V lost 4 bases and J lost 4 bases. In germline, CDR1 is KGHDR, CDR2 SFDVKD. CDR3: CATSESPGTSGETQYF. In DNA form, the CDR3 reads TGTGCCACCAGTGAGAGCCCGGGGACTAGCGGAGAGACCCAGTACTTC.

The chain links TRBV6-4 to TRBJ1-6, with D hard to call. Trimming removed 4 bases from V and 10 bases from J, with 17 bases in between. CDR1 is MRHNA and CDR2 is SNTAGT in the germline V gene. This CDR3 contains 15 residues. CDR3 DNA sequence: TGTGCCAGCAGTGCTAGAGGTCTAATAGGATCACCCCTCCACTTT. Protein: CASSARGLIGSPLHF.

The chain couples TRBV25-1 to TRBJ2-3, with D tentatively TRBD2 (5 bases). V gave up 10 bases and J gave up 2 bases, with 19 bases separating them. Germline assignment: CDR1 MGHDK and CDR2 SYGVNS. This CDR3 has 15 amino acids. The CDR3 loop is CATSQRERDTDTQYF. The CDR3 DNA is TGTGCCACCTCCCAGAGGGAAAGGGACACAGATACGCAGTATTTT.

The V gene is TRBV12-5, the J gene TRBJ2-7; tentatively, D is TRBD2 (5 bases). The V end was cut by 1 base, the J end by 4 bases, with 23 bases between. Germline V gene lookup returns CDR1 LGHNT and CDR2 FRNRAP. The CDR3 extends over 18 amino acids. The CDR3 DNA sequence: TGTGCTAGTGGTTTGGGTTCAACCCGACTATATGAGGCGTACGAGCAGTACTTC. Its protein is CASGLGSTRLYEAYEQYF.

This clonotype appeared a few times. V gene TRBV6-4 combines with J gene TRBJ2-7; TRBD1 agrees at 9 bases. In germline, CDR1 is MRHNA, CDR2 SNTAGT. CDR3 length equals 13 residues. The ends lost 10 bases at V and 4 bases at J; junction bases unmatched: 8. Here the CDR3 DNA reads TGTGCCAACCCGGGACAGGGAACTTACGAGCAGTACTTC. Its protein is CANPGQGTYEQYF.

About this clonotype: Possible read error: a much larger clone is one base away. The genes are TRBV7-9 and TRBJ2-7; D is unresolved. CDR3 length: 14 residues. The germline gives CDR1 SEHNR, CDR2 FQNEAQ (reference sequence). The CDR3: CASSPRTSPYGQYF. The CDR3 nucleotides are TGTGCCAGCAGCCCGCGGACGTCCCCCTACGGGCAGTACTTC.

This clonotype occurred a few times. The chain carries TRBV6-5 and TRBJ1-2, with 7 bases that match TRBD1. Germline assignment: CDR1 MNHEY and CDR2 SVGAGI. This CDR3 comprises 17 residues. Trimming cost V 2 bases and J 4 bases; bases outside gene matches: 13. The CDR3 loop reads CASSYRKSQGTIYGYTF. DNA for the CDR3: TGTGCCAGCAGTTACCGTAAATCACAGGGGACGATCTATGGCTACACCTTC.

With regard to this clonotype: With a much larger clone just one base away, this may be a read error. The rearrangement links TRBV15 to TRBJ2-5; D is ambiguous. This CDR3 comprises 14 residues. V lost 0 bases and J 2 bases, leaving 7 bases between the germline ends. The germline V gene encodes CDR1 LNHNV and CDR2 YYDKDF (reference sequence). As DNA, the CDR3 is TGTGCCACCAGCAGAGACGAAATGCAAGAGACCCAGTACTTC. Protein product: CATSRDEMQETQYF.

The V call is TRBV10-3, the J call TRBJ1-1; no clear D gene. Germline V gene sequence: CDR1 ENHRY, CDR2 SYGVKD. V was clipped by 5 bases and J by 7 bases, with 8 bases between them. This CDR3 is built from 11 residues. CDR3 DNA sequence: TGTGCCATCAGTTATGGGAGTGAAGCTTTCTTT. Protein: CAISYGSEAFF.

This clonotype came up once. The CDR3 sequence: CASSTRQGAETQYF. The CDR3 DNA reads TGTGCCAGCAGCACACGACAGGGAGCGGAGACCCAGTACTTC. The V call is TRBV9, the J call TRBJ2-5, with 7 bases lining up with TRBD1. Germline CDR1 reads SGDLS; CDR2 reads YYNGEE. The junction had 8 bases not matched to a gene; V was cut back by 4 bases and J by 5 bases. The CDR3 spans 14 residues.

This clonotype occurred many times. The CDR3 nucleotides read TGTGCCAGCAGCGAAGATCCGAGCTCCTATAATTCACCCCTCCACTTT. Translating it yields CASSEDPSSYNSPLHF. J is TRBJ1-6 and V is TRBV9; no clear D. V lost 3 bases to trimming and J lost 0 bases, with 10 bases between them. This CDR3 has 16 residues. Germline V CDR1 and CDR2: SGDLS, YYNGEE.

This clonotype was counted at least ten times. The chain has TRBV5-1 and TRBJ2-5; 10 bases fit TRBD1. J lost 6 bases, V lost 3 bases, and 2 bases had no gene match. Germline V CDR1 and CDR2: SGHRS, YFSETQ. This CDR3 spans 13 amino acids. The CDR3 DNA is TGCGCCAGCAGCTCGGACAGGGGGAAGACCCAGTACTTC. Its translation: CASSSDRGKTQYF.

Regarding this clonotype: One end of the junction is discordant with germline, which a read error may explain. The genes are TRBV9 and TRBJ1-1, with D maybe TRBD1 (5 bases). The germline gives CDR1 SGDLS, CDR2 YYNGEE. This CDR3 spans 13 amino acids. CDR3 DNA: TGTGCCAGCAATCCAGGAACAGGCACTGGAGCTTTCTTT. Translation gives CASNPGTGTGAFF.

The rearrangement joins TRBV19 to TRBJ2-7; 7 positions match TRBD2. The germline V gene has CDR1 LNHDA and CDR2 SQIVND (reference sequence). After removal of 2 bases from V and 3 bases from J, the junction contained 7 bases not matched to a gene. CDR3 length equals 15 residues. The CDR3 bases are TGTGCCAGTAGTATAACGGCTAGCGGAGTCTACGAGCAGTACTTC. It is translated as CASSITASGVYEQYF. Combining the CDR3 with reference TRBV19 and TRBJ2-7 gives the whole variable domain DGGITQSPKYLFRKEGQNVTLSCEQNLNHDAMYWYRQDPGQGLRLIYYSQIVNDFQKGDIAEGYSVSREKKESFPLTVTSAQKNPTAFYLCASSITASGVYEQYFGPGTRLTVT.

In this sample, this clonotype turned up many times. The chain uses TRBV5-1 and TRBJ1-1; a possible D gene is TRBD1 (6 bases). CDR3 length equals 15 residues. V shed 0 bases and J shed 3 bases, with 12 bases lying between them. Per the germline V gene, CDR1 is SGHRS and CDR2 is YFSETQ. CDR3 sequence (DNA): TGCGCCAGCAGCTTGGCGGGGACACCGGACACTGAAGCTTTCTTT. Translation: CASSLAGTPDTEAFF.

This clonotype turned up a few times. The V and J genes are TRBV24-1 and TRBJ2-1; D remains unclear. V was trimmed by 0 bases and J by 12 bases, leaving 8 bases between them. The CDR3 loop spans 12 amino acids. Germline V gene sequence: CDR1 KGHDR, CDR2 SFDVKD. The CDR3 DNA reads TGTGCCACCAGTGATTTGAGCGTTCGGCAGTTCTTC. Translation gives CATSDLSVRQFF.

Regarding this clonotype: A much more abundant neighbour one base away suggests this may be a read error. The rearrangement joins TRBV10-3 to TRBJ1-2; D unresolved. CDR1 is ENHRY and CDR2 is SYGVKD in the germline V gene. CDR3 length: 13 residues. The V and J ends lost 6 bases and 3 bases respectively, with 11 bases between them. DNA for the CDR3: TGTGCCATCAGCTCACACCGCCACTATGGCTACACCTTC. It yields the protein CAISSHRHYGYTF.

A few counts support this clonotype. The V and J genes are TRBV25-1 and TRBJ1-6; 7 nucleotides align to TRBD1. The CDR3 has 13 residues. Germline CDR1 reads MGHDK; CDR2 reads SYGVNS. After removal of 8 bases from V and 3 bases from J, the junction contained 1 base not matched to a gene. The CDR3 loop reads CASGTVYNSPLHF. Written as DNA, the CDR3 is TGTGCCAGCGGGACAGTCTATAATTCACCCCTCCACTTT.

This clonotype was found many times. The chain links TRBV13 to TRBJ1-2; D possibly corresponds to TRBD1 (5 bases). The ends were cut back, 6 bases at V and 3 bases at J, with 17 bases in the middle. From germline, CDR1 is PRHDT and CDR2 FYEKMQ (reference sequence). The CDR3 length is 15 residues. In nucleotides, the CDR3 is TGTGCCAGCAGGGCGTGGGGGGTTCAGGACTATGGCTACACCTTC. Translation: CASRAWGVQDYGYTF.